This T cell receptor beta chain was sequenced in a study of beta chain features in type 1 diabetes (dated by TCRdb to about 2018). For the study in its entirety: Mean age, gender distribution, total cell number and subset yield were not different between patients and healthy donors. A total of 85 million to 140 million sorted cells were examined across all samples, and a strong correlation was observed between cell number per subset and RNA yield. The study compared TCRB repertoires of sorted circulating CD4+ T cell subsets between recently diagnosed type 1 diabetes patients and matched healthy donors. Regulatory and stem cell-like memory subsets were obtained from only 8 patients and roughly 8 healthy donors, while naive and central memory subsets were obtained from all 30 or so donors.

Note on this clone: The target of this receptor is not known. No much larger clone is present one base from it, and per-base qualities are unavailable.

From each donor, a single peripheral blood sample of approximately 110 mL on average was drawn into heparinised tubes. Naive, central memory, regulatory and stem cell-like memory CD4+ T cells were sorted on a BD FACSAria II using a panel including CD45RO, CCR7, CD25, CD127, CD95 and CD27. Purity was above 95% for every sorted population. PBMCs were isolated immediately by Lymphoprep density gradient centrifugation and stained directly without culture. Samples were stained and sorted in pairs, with one healthy donor and one patient per experiment, so that batch effects were minimized. The High Capacity cDNA Reverse Transcription Kit was used to reverse transcribe all of the isolated RNA, meaning that expressed TCRB transcripts were what got sequenced. Deep immunoSEQ sequencing was performed on naive, central memory and regulatory T cell samples, with an average of roughly 3.5 million total reads per sample. Sorted cells were lysed in RLT buffer, and RNA was extracted using DNase-treated RNeasy Micro or Mini kits according to cell number. Each cell subset was processed separately to prevent cross-contamination, with patient and healthy donor samples processed together. The immunoSEQ multiplex PCR was used to amplify TCRB sequences from cDNA, yielding 87-bp fragments that span the CDR3 region. Amplicons were sequenced on the Illumina HiSeq platform. For the original study's pipeline: PCR bias was computationally corrected using synthetic template baselines, reads within Hamming distance 2 were collapsed, and singletons that could not be merged were discarded. Reads were aligned against IMGT to assign V, D and J genes, CDR3 length and insertions or deletions at six rearrangement sites. Within each subset, clonotype counts were normalized to sorted cell number, after which true diversity and Gini coefficients were computed with the tcR R package. The overlap coefficient, calculated on TCRB nucleotide sequences, was used to quantify repertoire sharing. Out-of-frame TCRB sequences from naive cells were analyzed as a proxy for the pre-selection repertoire. The clones in this table, taken by TCRdb from immuneACCESS, are in-frame only. Not every clone is retained; where verified, under half of the shortfall comes from an unresolved V gene, and the cause of the rest is unknown. The V and J calls and clone size come from that table; D and trimming were worked out from the DNA. This sample holds 550,000 to 850,000 clones; under 15% were observed only once. The leading ten clones occupy 0.022% of the sample.

Overall results and qualifications from the work: Naive, central memory and regulatory TCRB repertoires appeared more similar among patients than among healthy donors. Sequencing cDNA rather than genomic DNA could over-represent highly expressing activated cells, although activation and CD3 levels did not differ between groups. Patients with type 1 diabetes made fewer insertions and deleted more nucleotides at VDJ recombination sites, implying thymic rearrangement abnormalities. Because the HLA sub-analyses included only small numbers of individuals, any influence of HLA type on TCRB rearrangement was left unresolved. PCR may preferentially amplify shorter templates, but because patient and control samples were amplified and corrected together, any resulting skew would affect both groups equally. In all four CD4+ subsets, TCRB CDR3 length was moderately but significantly shorter in type 1 diabetes patients.

V is pruned by 0 bases and J by 4 bases, leaving 14 bases of the junction without a gene match. Measured from the cysteine to the phenylalanine, the CDR3 is 17 residues long. The read is trimmed to its CDR3 DNA, 51 bases read in frame from base 1. CDR1 SQVTM and CDR2 ANQGSEA were looked up in the germline V gene. This receptor was obtained from a young man with type 1 diabetes. The sequencing sample was made of naive CD4+ T cells from blood. Explained via the paper, the cell subset or site label denotes: true naive CD4+ T cells. In this chain, TRBV29-1 is recombined with TRBJ1-2; 7 middle bases align to TRBD1. The nucleotide sequence reads TGCAGCGTTGAAGATTTGCGGGGGACAGACGTGAGCTATGGCTACACCTTC. Translation gives CSVEDLRGTDVSYGYTF.